This T cell receptor beta chain was identified in a study of blood T cell repertoires in COVID-19. The germline V gene encodes CDR1 SGDLS and CDR2 YYNGEE. V shed 3 bases and J shed 2 bases, with 7 bases lying between them. This CDR3 is built from 13 residues. Authors' processing steps: Nucleated cell counts were estimated from reference gene primer amplification. The assay was immunoSEQ multiplex PCR, and TCRdb's table has in-frame clones only and misses some. V and J calls and clone size are as listed in that table; D and trimming were resolved from the DNA. The table records tens of thousands of clones, approximately 91% of them present only once.

This chain uses TRBV9 with TRBJ2-3; D gene unclear. The sample was peripheral blood. This receptor was obtained from a human donor in a cohort sampled during active COVID-19. CDR3 in DNA: TGTGCCAGCAGCGCAGAATCCACAGATACGCAGTATTTT. Translating it yields CASSAESTDTQYF.